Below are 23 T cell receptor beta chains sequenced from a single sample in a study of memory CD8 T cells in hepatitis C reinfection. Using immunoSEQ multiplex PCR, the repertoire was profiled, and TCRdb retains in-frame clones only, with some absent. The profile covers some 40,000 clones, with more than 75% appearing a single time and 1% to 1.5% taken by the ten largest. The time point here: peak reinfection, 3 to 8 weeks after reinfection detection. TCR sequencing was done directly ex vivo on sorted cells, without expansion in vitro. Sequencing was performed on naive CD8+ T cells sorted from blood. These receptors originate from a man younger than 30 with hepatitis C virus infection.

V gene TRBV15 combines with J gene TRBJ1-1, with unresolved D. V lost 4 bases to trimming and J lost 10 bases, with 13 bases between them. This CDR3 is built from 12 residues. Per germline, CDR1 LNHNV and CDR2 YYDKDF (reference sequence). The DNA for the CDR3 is TGTGCCACCAGCACAGACCGAGTGGTAGCTTTCTTT. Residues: CATSTDRVVAFF.

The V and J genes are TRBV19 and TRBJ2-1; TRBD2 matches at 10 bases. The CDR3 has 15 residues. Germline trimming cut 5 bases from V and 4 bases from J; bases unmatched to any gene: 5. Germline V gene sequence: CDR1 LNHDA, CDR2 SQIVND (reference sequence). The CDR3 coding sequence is TGTGCCAGTAGTCACACTAGCGGGACTTACAATGAGCAGTTCTTC. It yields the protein CASSHTSGTYNEQFF.

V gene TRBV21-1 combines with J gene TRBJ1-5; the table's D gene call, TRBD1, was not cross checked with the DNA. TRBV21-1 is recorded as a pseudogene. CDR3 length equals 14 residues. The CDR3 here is CASVPQDSNQPQHF. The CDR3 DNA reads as TGTGCCAGCGTCCCACAGGATAGCAATCAGCCCCAGCATTTT.

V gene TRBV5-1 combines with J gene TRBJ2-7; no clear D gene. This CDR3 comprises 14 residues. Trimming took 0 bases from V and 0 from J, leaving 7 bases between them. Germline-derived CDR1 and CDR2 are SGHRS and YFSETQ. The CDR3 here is CASSLASSSYEQYF. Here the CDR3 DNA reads TGCGCCAGCAGCTTGGCGAGTAGCTCCTACGAGCAGTACTTC.

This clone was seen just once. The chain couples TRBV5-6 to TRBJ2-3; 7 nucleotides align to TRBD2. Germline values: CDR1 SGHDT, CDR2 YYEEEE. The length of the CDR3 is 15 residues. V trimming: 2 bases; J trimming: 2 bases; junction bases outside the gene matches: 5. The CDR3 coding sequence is TGTGCCAGCAGCTTAAGAGGGGACTACACAGATACGCAGTATTTT. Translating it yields CASSLRGDYTDTQYF.

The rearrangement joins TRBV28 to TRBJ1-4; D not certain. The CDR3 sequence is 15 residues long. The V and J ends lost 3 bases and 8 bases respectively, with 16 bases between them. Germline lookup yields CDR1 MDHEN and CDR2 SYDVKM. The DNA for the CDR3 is TGTGCCAGCAGTTTTTATGAAGGAGCCCGAGAAAAACTGTTTTTT. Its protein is CASSFYEGAREKLFF.

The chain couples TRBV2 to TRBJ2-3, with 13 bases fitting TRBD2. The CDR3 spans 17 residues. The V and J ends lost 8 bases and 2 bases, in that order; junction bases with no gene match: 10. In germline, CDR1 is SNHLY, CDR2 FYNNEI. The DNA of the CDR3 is TGTGCCAGCCACACCCCGGGACTAGCGGGACCCACAGATACGCAGTATTTT. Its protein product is CASHTPGLAGPTDTQYF.

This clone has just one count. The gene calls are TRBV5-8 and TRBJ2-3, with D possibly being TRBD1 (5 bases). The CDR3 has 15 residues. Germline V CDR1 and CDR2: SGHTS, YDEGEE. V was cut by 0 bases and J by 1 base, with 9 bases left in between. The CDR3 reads CASSLGVRGTDTQYF. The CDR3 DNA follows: TGTGCCAGCAGCTTGGGGGTCAGGGGCACAGATACGCAGTATTTT.

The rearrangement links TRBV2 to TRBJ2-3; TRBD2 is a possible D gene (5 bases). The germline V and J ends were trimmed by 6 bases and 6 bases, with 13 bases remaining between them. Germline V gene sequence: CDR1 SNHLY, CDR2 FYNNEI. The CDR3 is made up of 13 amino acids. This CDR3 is CASRGVVGDTQYF. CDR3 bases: TGTGCCAGCAGGGGAGTGGTGGGGGATACGCAGTATTTT.

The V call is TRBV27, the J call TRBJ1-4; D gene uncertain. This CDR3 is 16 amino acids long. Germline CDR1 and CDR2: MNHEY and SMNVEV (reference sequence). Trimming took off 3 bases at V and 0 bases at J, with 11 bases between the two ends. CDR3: CASSFSGASTNEKLFF. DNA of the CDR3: TGTGCCAGCAGTTTCTCCGGAGCTTCAACTAATGAAAAACTGTTTTTT.

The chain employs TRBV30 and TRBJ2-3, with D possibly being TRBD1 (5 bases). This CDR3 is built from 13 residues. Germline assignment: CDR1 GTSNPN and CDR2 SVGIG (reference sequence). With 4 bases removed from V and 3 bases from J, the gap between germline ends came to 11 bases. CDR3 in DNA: TGTGCCTGGAACGGGCAGGGTACAGATACGCAGTATTTT. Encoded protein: CAWNGQGTDTQYF. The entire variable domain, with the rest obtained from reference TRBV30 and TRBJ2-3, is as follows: SQTIHQWPATLVQPVGSPLSLECTVEGTSNPNLYWYRQAAGRGLQLLFYSVGIGQISSEVPQNLSASRPQDRQFILSSKKLLLSDSGFYLCAWNGQGTDTQYFGPGTRLTVL.

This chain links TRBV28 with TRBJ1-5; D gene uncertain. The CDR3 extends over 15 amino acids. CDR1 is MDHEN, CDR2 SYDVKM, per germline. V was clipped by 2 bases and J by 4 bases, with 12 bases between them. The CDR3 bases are TGTGCCAGCAGTTTAGAAGGAGGGTTAAATCAGCCCCAGCATTTT. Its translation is CASSLEGGLNQPQHF.

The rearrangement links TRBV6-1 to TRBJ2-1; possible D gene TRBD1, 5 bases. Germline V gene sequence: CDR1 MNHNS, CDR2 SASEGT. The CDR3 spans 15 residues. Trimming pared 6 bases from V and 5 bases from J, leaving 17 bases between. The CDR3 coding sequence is TGTGCCAGCAGAGGTGACAGTTCCAGTAACAATGAGCAGTTCTTC. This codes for CASRGDSSSNNEQFF.

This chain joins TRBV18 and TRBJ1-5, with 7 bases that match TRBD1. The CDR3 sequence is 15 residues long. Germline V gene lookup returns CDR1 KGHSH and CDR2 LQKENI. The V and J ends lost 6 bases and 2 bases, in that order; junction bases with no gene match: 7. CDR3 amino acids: CASSQGVGGNQPQHF. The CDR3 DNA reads TGTGCCAGCTCCCAGGGGGTGGGCGGCAATCAGCCCCAGCATTTT.

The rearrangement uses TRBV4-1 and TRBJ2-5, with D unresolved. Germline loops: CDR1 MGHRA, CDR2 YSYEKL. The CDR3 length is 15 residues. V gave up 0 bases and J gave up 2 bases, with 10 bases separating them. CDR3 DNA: TGCGCCAGCAGCCAAGACGCAGGTATACAAGAGACCCAGTACTTC. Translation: CASSQDAGIQETQYF.

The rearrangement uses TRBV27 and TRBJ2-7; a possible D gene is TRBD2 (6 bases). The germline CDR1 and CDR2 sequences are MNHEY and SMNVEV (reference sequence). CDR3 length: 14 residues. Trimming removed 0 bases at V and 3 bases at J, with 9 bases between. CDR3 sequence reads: CASSLSTGDYEQYF. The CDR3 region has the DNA TGTGCCAGCAGTTTATCGACGGGGGACTACGAGCAGTACTTC.

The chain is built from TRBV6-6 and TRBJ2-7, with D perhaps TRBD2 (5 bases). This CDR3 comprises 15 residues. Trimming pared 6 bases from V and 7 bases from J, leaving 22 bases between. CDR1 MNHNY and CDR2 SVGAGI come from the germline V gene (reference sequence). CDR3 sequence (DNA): TGTGCCAGCAGCCGAGGGATCCGGCTTTGGGAAGAGCAGTACTTC. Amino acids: CASSRGIRLWEEQYF.

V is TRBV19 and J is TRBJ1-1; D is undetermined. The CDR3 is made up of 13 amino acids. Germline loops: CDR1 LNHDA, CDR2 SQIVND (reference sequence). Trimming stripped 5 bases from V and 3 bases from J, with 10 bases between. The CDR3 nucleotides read TGTGCCAGTAGTTTTAGCCACTACACTGAAGCTTTCTTT. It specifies CASSFSHYTEAFF.

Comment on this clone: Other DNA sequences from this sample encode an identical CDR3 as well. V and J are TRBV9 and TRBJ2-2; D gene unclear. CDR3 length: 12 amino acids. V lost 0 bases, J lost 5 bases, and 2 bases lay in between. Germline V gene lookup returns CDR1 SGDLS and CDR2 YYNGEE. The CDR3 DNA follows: TGTGCCAGCAGCGTAGCTACCGGGGAGCTGTTTTTT. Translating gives CASSVATGELFF.

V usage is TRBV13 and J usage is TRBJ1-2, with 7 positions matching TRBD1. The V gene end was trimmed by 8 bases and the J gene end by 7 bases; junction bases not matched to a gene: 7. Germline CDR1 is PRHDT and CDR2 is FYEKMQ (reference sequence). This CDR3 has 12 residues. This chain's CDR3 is CASGQETFGYTF. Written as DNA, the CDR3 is TGTGCCAGCGGACAGGAGACTTTTGGCTACACCTTC.

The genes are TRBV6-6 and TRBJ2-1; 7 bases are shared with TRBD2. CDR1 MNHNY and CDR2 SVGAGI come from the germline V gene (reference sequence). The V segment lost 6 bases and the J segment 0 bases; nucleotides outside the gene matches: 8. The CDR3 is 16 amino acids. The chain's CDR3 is CASRGLAGHSYNEQFF. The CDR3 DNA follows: TGTGCCAGCAGGGGATTAGCGGGCCACTCCTACAATGAGCAGTTCTTC.

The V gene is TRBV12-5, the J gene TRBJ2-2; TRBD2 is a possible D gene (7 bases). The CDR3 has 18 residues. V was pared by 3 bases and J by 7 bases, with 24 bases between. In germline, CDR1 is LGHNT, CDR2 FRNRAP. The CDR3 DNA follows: TGTGCTAGTGGTTTCCAGACCTACCGGGGGGCTTTAAACGGGGAGCTGTTTTTT. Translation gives CASGFQTYRGALNGELFF.

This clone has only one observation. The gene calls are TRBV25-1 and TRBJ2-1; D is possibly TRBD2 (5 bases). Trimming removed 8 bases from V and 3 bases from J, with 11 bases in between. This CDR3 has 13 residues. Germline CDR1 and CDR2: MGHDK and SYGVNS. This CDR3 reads CASSPGDYNEQFF. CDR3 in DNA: TGTGCCAGCTCCCCCGGGGACTACAATGAGCAGTTCTTC.